The T cell receptor (beta chain) described here comes from a study of blood T cell repertoires in COVID-19. This clone was recorded once. Libraries were prepared by immunoSEQ multiplex PCR; TCRdb keeps only in-frame clonotypes and omits some of them. The sample shows roughly 180,000 clones, under 85% of them seen only once. CDR3 length: 16 residues. V dropped 3 bases and J dropped 2; count of bases not matched to a gene: 9. Germline-derived CDR1 and CDR2 are MGHRA and YSYEKL. The sequence was collected from a human donor in a cohort sampled during active COVID-19. V is TRBV4-1 and J is TRBJ1-2; 7 nucleotides align to TRBD1. Sequencing used peripheral blood. CDR3 residues: CASSQVRRGRNYGYTF. The CDR3 DNA is TGCGCCAGCAGCCAGGTCCGGAGGGGGCGCAACTATGGCTACACCTTC.